Listed here are 8 T cell receptor beta chains from one sample, sequenced in a study of blood T cells in healthy people across ages. A second roughly 6 to 12 cycle PCR used barcoded and J-beta primers. From the 5' RACE reads, TCRdb called clonotypes with MiXCR, one entry per CDR3 protein. Here the sample spans approximately 600,000 distinct CDR3 sequences, around three fifths being singletons. The sequencing sample was made of blood. The receptors were sampled from a man between 60 and 75 years old in good health.

This chain connects TRBV7-6 to TRBJ1-4, with D maybe TRBD1 (6 bases). V lost 5 bases and J lost 10, with 20 bases in between. CDR3 length: 15 residues. Per the germline V gene, CDR1 is SGHVS and CDR2 is FNYEAQ. The CDR3 nucleotides read TGTGCCAGCAGCCCTAGTGGGGGGCGCGATGGAAAACTGTTTTTT. This codes for CASSPSGGRDGKLFF.

The chain combines TRBV9 with TRBJ2-5, with 7 nucleotides matching TRBD2. The V and J ends lost 0 bases and 1 base, in that order; junction bases with no gene match: 9. The CDR3 is 17 residues long. Germline assignment: CDR1 SGDLS and CDR2 YYNGEE. For the CDR3, the DNA is TGTGCCAGCAGCGTAGGGGCTAGCGGAGATTTCCAAGAGACCCAGTACTTC. Its translation is CASSVGASGDFQETQYF. The full variable domain, completed using reference TRBV9 and TRBJ2-5, is DSGVTQTPKHLITATGQRVTLRCSPRSGDLSVYWYQQSLDQGLQFLIQYYNGEERAKGNILERFSAQQFPDLHSELNLSSLELGDSALYFCASSVGASGDFQETQYFGPGTRLLVL.

Only one count was recorded for this clonotype. V is TRBV25-1 and J is TRBJ2-7, with 10 nucleotides matching TRBD1. CDR1 and CDR2 (germline): MGHDK, SYGVNS. The junction had 11 bases not matched to a gene; V was cut back by 7 bases and J by 2 bases. The CDR3 has 16 residues. Here the CDR3 reads CASTQGGQGTAYEQYF. The CDR3 coding sequence is TGTGCCAGCACCCAGGGGGGACAGGGGACCGCCTACGAGCAGTACTTC.

This clonotype occurred a few times. J is TRBJ1-6 and V is TRBV5-1, with 11 bases matching TRBD1. The germline CDR1 and CDR2 sequences are SGHRS and YFSETQ. After removal of 3 bases from V and 7 bases from J, the junction contained 9 bases not matched to a gene. The CDR3 has 17 residues. The CDR3 bases are TGCGCCAGCAGCTCCTCCGGGACAGGGGGTATGAATTCACCCCTCCACTTT. Protein sequence: CASSSSGTGGMNSPLHF.

This clonotype has just a few counts. DNA of the CDR3: TGTGCCAGCAGTAAGACGCCTTCAAATTCACCCCTCCACTTT. It codes for CASSKTPSNSPLHF. This chain joins TRBV6-1 and TRBJ1-6; D is ambiguous. In germline, CDR1 is MNHNS, CDR2 SASEGT. Trimming took off 5 bases at V and 7 bases at J, with 12 bases between the two ends. The CDR3 totals 14 residues.

The chain uses TRBV6-1 and TRBJ2-5, with D possibly TRBD2 on 7 matching bases. Trimming took 6 bases from V and 0 from J, leaving 23 bases between them. The germline V gene encodes CDR1 MNHNS and CDR2 SASEGT. The CDR3 is 18 residues long. This CDR3 is CASRSTIGGGPYQETQYF. Written as DNA, the CDR3 is TGTGCCAGCAGATCTACCATAGGGGGGGGGCCGTACCAAGAGACCCAGTACTTC.

This clonotype was seen a handful of times. The chain combines TRBV10-3 with TRBJ1-1, with 8 bases identical to TRBD1. The germline gives CDR1 ENHRY, CDR2 SYGVKD. The CDR3 loop spans 14 amino acids. V shed 6 bases and J 4 bases; nucleotides not matched to a gene: 7. The CDR3 spells CAIRVLTGGTEAFF. DNA for the CDR3: TGTGCCATCAGGGTGTTAACAGGGGGCACTGAAGCTTTCTTT.

This clonotype has at least ten counts. The V gene is TRBV4-1, the J gene TRBJ2-7, with D maybe TRBD1 (6 bases). Germline V gene data show CDR1 as MGHRA and CDR2 as YSYEKL. The CDR3 runs 14 residues. The V gene lost 1 base and the J gene lost 10 bases, with 17 bases spanning the gap. The CDR3 sequence: CASSQVGAGNSQYF. The CDR3 coding sequence is TGCGCCAGCAGCCAAGTGGGGGCGGGTAATTCCCAGTACTTC.